This TCR beta chain comes out of a study of resident and recirculating memory T cells in vitiligo. About the study: Each patient gave two lesional and two nonlesional epidermal shave biopsies, plus PBMCs. Study-level points and caveats: Different lesions suggested infiltration by different T cell clones.

The CDR3 sequence is 13 residues long. Trimming left V 0 bases short and J 1 base short, with 5 bases between. Germline loops: CDR1 SGHRS, CDR2 YFSETQ. Turning to this clone: Its cognate antigen is unknown.

Here immunoSEQ multiplex PCR was the method, and the copy in TCRdb shows in-frame clones only, minus some. In the table there are around 70,000 clones, 90% to 95% of which are singletons. The receptor comes from a male donor with vitiligo. The chain uses TRBV5-1 and TRBJ2-7; D not certain. The sample was blood. CDR3 protein: CASSLDRSYEQYF. In DNA form, the CDR3 reads TGCGCCAGCAGCTTGGACAGATCCTACGAGCAGTACTTC.